The rows below give T cell receptor beta chains drawn from one sample of a study of shared clonotypes between healthy human individuals. Sequencing used immunoSEQ multiplex PCR; TCRdb keeps in-frame clones, though not all of them. The repertoire holds some 2,100,000 clones, about 93% seen once, with under 2% in the top ten. What was sequenced was naive CD8+ T cells from PBMCs. These receptors were collected from a man younger than 35 in good health. Some clones in this sample may be carry-over from other donors' samples. Each CDR3 is given with its conserved first and last residue. D genes are given only for firm matches. The size entry is marked missing in some rows and otherwise reads once, few, many or a size class.

V: TRBV13; length: 13; D: -; size: -; J: TRBJ1-2; DNA: TGTGCCAGCAGCCTCCGACAGGACTGGGGCTACACCTTC; CDR3: CASSLRQDWGYTF
V: TRBV18; length: 16; D: -; size: -; J: TRBJ2-1; DNA: TGTGCCAGCTCACCGTTGAGAACGGACAGATACAATGAGCAGTTCTTC; CDR3: CASSPLRTDRYNEQFF
V: TRBV9; length: 18; D: -; size: -; J: TRBJ2-6; DNA: TGTGCCAGCAGCCATTCGAGACAGGCCTTCTCTGGGGCCAACGTCCTGACTTTC; CDR3: CASSHSRQAFSGANVLTF
V: TRBV5-1; length: 14; D: TRBD1; size: -; J: TRBJ2-7; DNA: TGCGCCAGCAGCCACCGGGACAGTCTCTACGAGCAGTACTTC; CDR3: CASSHRDSLYEQYF
V: TRBV7-9; length: 14; D: TRBD1; size: -; J: TRBJ1-1; DNA: TGTGCCAGCACTAATGGACAGGGTTGGACTGAAGCTTTCTTT; CDR3: CASTNGQGWTEAFF
V: TRBV5-1; length: 13; D: -; size: -; J: TRBJ2-7; DNA: TGCGCCAGCAGCTCTAGGTTGTCCTACGAGCAGTACTTC; CDR3: CASSSRLSYEQYF
V: TRBV27; length: 14; D: -; size: -; J: TRBJ1-2; DNA: TGTGCCAGCAGTTTATCCCCCAGTAACTATGGCTACACCTTC; CDR3: CASSLSPSNYGYTF
V: TRBV19; length: 15; D: -; size: -; J: TRBJ1-2; DNA: TGTGCCAGTAGTCCCTGGGATTCCGGCAACTATGGCTACACCTTC; CDR3: CASSPWDSGNYGYTF
V: TRBV9; length: 15; D: TRBD1; size: -; J: TRBJ1-2; DNA: TGTGCCAGCAGCGTGAGCATCGGGACAGGGGTAGGCTACACCTTC; CDR3: CASSVSIGTGVGYTF
V: TRBV21-1; length: 16; D: -; size: -; J: TRBJ2-7; DNA: TGTGCCAGCAGCAAAGTAGGTTCCGGGTGCACCTACGAGCAGTACTTC; CDR3: CASSKVGSGCTYEQYF
V: TRBV5-1; length: 16; D: -; size: -; J: TRBJ2-2; DNA: TGCGCCAGCAGCCCACGGGTCGATGGGGCCACCGGGGAGCTGTTTTTT; CDR3: CASSPRVDGATGELFF
V: TRBV6-1; length: 14; D: -; size: -; J: TRBJ2-7; DNA: TGTGCCAGCAGTGAACAGACAGACTCCTACGAGCAGTACTTC; CDR3: CASSEQTDSYEQYF
V: TRBV28; length: 14; D: TRBD2; size: -; J: TRBJ2-5; DNA: TGTGCCAGCAGCCCGGGACTAGCGGTCGAGACCCAGTACTTC; CDR3: CASSPGLAVETQYF
V: TRBV5-4; length: 16; D: TRBD1; size: -; J: TRBJ2-1; DNA: TGTGCCAGCAGTTCCCCGGCGACAGGGGTCGGCGATGAGCAGTTCTTC; CDR3: CASSSPATGVGDEQFF
V: TRBV7-8; length: 12; D: -; size: -; J: TRBJ1-5; DNA: TGTGCCAGCAGCTTAGTCAATCAGCCCCAGCATTTT; CDR3: CASSLVNQPQHF
V: TRBV4-1; length: 15; D: -; size: -; J: TRBJ2-7; DNA: TGCGCCAGCAGCCAAGATTCCGGGACATTAAACGAGCAGTACTTC; CDR3: CASSQDSGTLNEQYF
V: TRBV29-1; length: 13; D: -; size: -; J: TRBJ2-1; DNA: TGCAGCGTTGATGGGCTAGCGATTAATGAGCAGTTCTTC; CDR3: CSVDGLAINEQFF
V: TRBV27; length: 16; D: TRBD1; size: few; J: TRBJ1-1; DNA: TGTGCCAGCAGTCTCGGACAGGGCACCCCCGCGTCTGAAGCTTTCTTT; CDR3: CASSLGQGTPASEAFF
V: TRBV7-9; length: 15; D: -; size: -; J: TRBJ2-2; DNA: TGTGCCAGCAGCTTCGGGACTCCCGGTTCCGGGGAGCTGTTTTTT; CDR3: CASSFGTPGSGELFF
V: TRBV7-9; length: 11; D: -; size: -; J: TRBJ1-6; DNA: TGTGCCAGCAGGAGCAATTCACCCCTCCACTTT; CDR3: CASRSNSPLHF
V: TRBV28; length: 15; D: -; size: -; J: TRBJ2-1; DNA: TGTGCCAGCAGTTTTACGCGGAGACTATACAATGAGCAGTTCTTC; CDR3: CASSFTRRLYNEQFF
V: TRBV6-1; length: 12; D: -; size: -; J: TRBJ2-7; DNA: TGTGCCAGCAGTGACCGATGGTACGAGCAGTACTTC; CDR3: CASSDRWYEQYF
V: TRBV7-6; length: 16; D: -; size: -; J: TRBJ2-7; DNA: TGTGCCAGCAGCTCCGGGGTAGGGGGGTTCCACTACGAGCAGTACTTC; CDR3: CASSSGVGGFHYEQYF
V: TRBV7-9; length: 17; D: -; size: -; J: TRBJ1-2; DNA: TGTGCCAGCAGCCCTAGTGGGGCCCAGGGGACTAACTATGGCTACACCTTC; CDR3: CASSPSGAQGTNYGYTF
V: TRBV11-2; length: 15; D: -; size: -; J: TRBJ2-7; DNA: TGTGCCAGCAGCCCCCAACCCACCTACTCCTACGAGCAGTACTTC; CDR3: CASSPQPTYSYEQYF
V: TRBV19; length: 14; D: -; size: -; J: TRBJ1-1; DNA: TGTGCCAGTAGTATAGGCAGAGCCTCTATGGATGCTTTCTTT; CDR3: CASSIGRASMDAFF
V: TRBV5-1; length: 15; D: TRBD1; size: -; J: TRBJ2-2; DNA: TGCGCCAGCAGGCCCCGGGACAGCCTTACCGGGGAGCTGTTTTTT; CDR3: CASRPRDSLTGELFF
V: TRBV7-9; length: 15; D: TRBD1; size: -; J: TRBJ2-5; DNA: TGTGCCAGCAGCTCCGGGACAGATGACCAAGAGACCCAGTACTTC; CDR3: CASSSGTDDQETQYF
V: TRBV6-5; length: 14; D: -; size: -; J: TRBJ1-1; DNA: TGTGCCAGCAGTTACTCGGGTTTGAACACTGAAGCTTTCTTT; CDR3: CASSYSGLNTEAFF
V: TRBV2; length: 13; D: -; size: -; J: TRBJ2-5; DNA: TGTGCCAGCCTAATAGGACCCCGGGAGACCCAGTACTTC; CDR3: CASLIGPRETQYF
V: TRBV5-1; length: 14; D: TRBD1; size: -; J: TRBJ2-1; DNA: TGCGCCAGCAGCTTGGACAGGGGCTACAATGAGCAGTTCTTC; CDR3: CASSLDRGYNEQFF
V: TRBV28; length: 13; D: -; size: -; J: TRBJ2-7; DNA: TGTGCCAGCAGTACTCCGTCAGCATACGAGCAGTACTTC; CDR3: CASSTPSAYEQYF
V: TRBV7-9; length: 16; D: TRBD2; size: -; J: TRBJ2-1; DNA: TGTGCCAGCAGCCGGACTAGCGGGAGCTCCTACAATGAGCAGTTCTTC; CDR3: CASSRTSGSSYNEQFF